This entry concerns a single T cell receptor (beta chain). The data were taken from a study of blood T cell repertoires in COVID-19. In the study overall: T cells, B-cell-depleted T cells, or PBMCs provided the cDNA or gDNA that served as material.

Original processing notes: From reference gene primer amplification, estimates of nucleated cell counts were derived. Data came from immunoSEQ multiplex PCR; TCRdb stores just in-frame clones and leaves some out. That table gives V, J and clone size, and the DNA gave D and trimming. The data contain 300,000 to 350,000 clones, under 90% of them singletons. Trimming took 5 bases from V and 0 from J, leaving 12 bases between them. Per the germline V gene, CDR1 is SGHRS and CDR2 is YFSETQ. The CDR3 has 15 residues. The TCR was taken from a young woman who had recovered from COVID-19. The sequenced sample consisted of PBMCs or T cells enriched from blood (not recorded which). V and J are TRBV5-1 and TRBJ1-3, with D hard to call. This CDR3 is CASRPGLGSGNTIYF. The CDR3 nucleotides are TGCGCCAGCAGGCCCGGGTTGGGCTCTGGAAACACCATATATTTT. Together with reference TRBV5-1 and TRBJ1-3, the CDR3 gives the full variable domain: KAGVTQTPRYLIKTRGQQVTLSCSPISGHRSVSWYQQTPGQGLQFLFEYFSETQRNKGNFPGRFSGRQFSNSRSEMNVSTLELGDSALYLCASRPGLGSGNTIYFGEGSWLTVV.